A single T cell receptor beta chain is shown here with its context. Its antigen is not identified. This entry comes from a study of CD8 T cell repertoires and HIV-1 epitope variants. After removal of 4 bases from V and 5 bases from J, the junction contained 3 bases not matched to a gene. This CDR3 has 15 amino acids. In germline, CDR1 is SGDLS, CDR2 YYNGEE. Using immunoSEQ multiplex PCR, the repertoire was profiled, and TCRdb retains in-frame clones only, with some absent. The sample has about 5,400 clones, around 62% seen once. This TCR was recovered from a male donor with HIV. Sequencing used cultured CD8+ T cells derived from PBMCs. The chain combines TRBV9 with TRBJ2-1; TRBD2 aligns across 13 bases. The CDR3 region is CASSPGTSGDNEQFF. CDR3 DNA sequence: TGTGCCAGCAGCCCCGGGACTAGCGGGGACAATGAGCAGTTCTTC.